These 28 T cell receptor beta chains were all obtained from the same sample, sequenced in a study of blood T cells in healthy people across ages. Through a sample-barcoded 5' primer and a J-beta primer mix, a second PCR was run for about 6 to 11 cycles. In TCRdb, the 5' RACE reads were re-called with MiXCR into one record per CDR3 protein. Altogether 600,000 or so distinct CDR3 sequences are present, approximately 30% being singletons, with the ten largest covering around a sixth. The sample was blood. The receptors were gathered from a woman older than 75 in good health.

A few counts support this clonotype. This may be a read error, as it is one base from a much larger clone. V gene TRBV24-1 combines with J gene TRBJ2-3, with D tentatively TRBD2 (5 bases). Trimming took 3 bases from V and 6 from J, leaving 18 bases between them. CDR1 and CDR2 (germline): KGHDR, SFDVKD. The CDR3 covers 16 residues. The CDR3 region has the DNA TGTGCCACCAGTGATGTGGGTAGCGCCCAGACGGATACGCAGTATTTT. It codes for CATSDVGSAQTDTQYF.

Remarks on this clonotype: A much larger clone lies a single base off, so this may be a read error. V usage is TRBV9 and J usage is TRBJ2-7; TRBD1 matches 7 bases. The CDR3 is made up of 16 amino acids. Germline CDR1 and CDR2: SGDLS and YYNGEE. CDR3: CASSPRSSGTAYEHYF. Written as DNA, the CDR3 is TGTGCCAGCAGCCCCCGCTCTTCCGGGACAGCCTACGAGCACTACTTC.

DNA for the CDR3: TGTGCCAGCAGCTTCGGACACTATAATTCACCCCTCCACTTT. Translated, it gives CASSFGHYNSPLHF. The chain carries TRBV5-6 and TRBJ1-6, with a weak D call TRBD1 (5 bases). In germline, CDR1 is SGHDT, CDR2 YYEEEE. The CDR3 covers 14 residues. Trimming stripped 2 bases from V and 3 bases from J, with 6 bases between. Based on the CDR3 plus reference TRBV5-6 and TRBJ1-6, the full variable domain is DAGVTQSPTHLIKTRGQQVTLRCSPKSGHDTVSWYQQALGQGPQFIFQYYEEEERQRGNFPDRFSGHQFPNYSSELNVNALLLGDSALYLCASSFGHYNSPLHFGNGTRLTVT.

This clonotype was seen a few times. The CDR3 here is CASSPQGGDGETQYF. The CDR3 nucleotides are TGTGCCAGCAGCCCCCAGGGGGGGGACGGGGAGACCCAGTACTTC. V gene TRBV7-3 combines with J gene TRBJ2-5; D may correspond to TRBD1 or TRBD2 (7 bases each). Looked up from germline, CDR1 is SGHTA and CDR2 is FQGTGA. V dropped 5 bases and J dropped 5 bases, with 18 bases sitting between them. The CDR3 has 15 amino acids.

In its sample, this clonotype was seen many times. This chain connects TRBV7-2 to TRBJ1-2; the D is unclear. Trimming pared 2 bases from V and 5 bases from J, leaving 12 bases between. CDR3 size: 14 residues. Germline V gene lookup returns CDR1 SGHTA and CDR2 FQGNSA. CDR3 amino acids: CASSLSHGDYGYTF. The CDR3 DNA sequence: TGTGCCAGCAGCTTAAGCCACGGTGATTATGGCTACACCTTC.

The chain uses TRBV2 and TRBJ1-1, with D possibly being TRBD1 (5 bases). Trimming removed 7 bases at V and 5 bases at J, with 14 bases between. Germline CDR1 SNHLY, CDR2 FYNNEI. This CDR3 is built from 13 residues. The CDR3 here is CASNGGGKTEAFF. CDR3 bases: TGTGCCAGCAATGGCGGGGGGAAAACTGAAGCTTTCTTT.

About this clonotype: A much larger clonotype is one base distant, so this may be a read error. V usage is TRBV5-1 and J usage is TRBJ2-5; 8 positions agree with TRBD2. In germline, CDR1 is SGHRS, CDR2 YFSETQ. This CDR3 region has 15 residues. Here the CDR3 DNA reads TGCACCAGCAGCGGCGTTCTAGCGGGCCAAGAGACCCAGTACTTC. This gives the protein CTSSGVLAGQETQYF.

The V call is TRBV6-5, the J call TRBJ2-5; D gene unclear. V lost 2 bases and J lost 11, with 12 bases in between. CDR1 and CDR2 from the germline V gene are MNHEY and SVGAGI. This CDR3 region has 12 residues. The CDR3 sequence is CASSYDGNEQYF. The CDR3, as DNA: TGTGCCAGCAGTTACGACGGAAATGAGCAGTACTTC.

This rearrangement joins TRBV5-1 to TRBJ1-5; D ambiguous. The germline V gene has CDR1 SGHRS and CDR2 YFSETQ. The V gene lost 1 base and the J gene lost 7 bases, with 6 bases spanning the gap. The CDR3 is 12 residues long. CDR3 loop: CASSLSLQPQHF. The CDR3 coding sequence is TGCGCCAGCAGCTTGTCCCTACAGCCCCAGCATTTT.

This clonotype was counted many times. This rearrangement joins TRBV29-1 to TRBJ2-1; tentatively, D is TRBD2 (7 bases). CDR1 and CDR2 (germline): SQVTM, ANQGSEA. This CDR3 is built from 14 residues. V dropped 4 bases and J dropped 6 bases, with 16 bases sitting between them. CDR3 sequence (DNA): TGCAGCGTTGTGGAGGGGGGGGGCCGCAATGAGCAGTTCTTC. Its protein is CSVVEGGGRNEQFF.

This clonotype showed up many times. The chain links TRBV10-3 to TRBJ2-3, with D tentatively TRBD1 (7 bases). Per germline, CDR1 ENHRY and CDR2 SYGVKD. Trimming shortened V by 5 bases and J by 0 bases, and 12 bases separated the two germline ends. The CDR3 sequence is 15 residues long. The CDR3 loop is CAISRGTASTDTQYF. CDR3 DNA sequence: TGTGCCATCAGTCGCGGGACAGCTAGCACAGATACGCAGTATTTT.

This clonotype was recorded at least ten times. The V and J genes are TRBV6-2 or TRBV6-3 and TRBJ2-1; 14 positions match TRBD2. V lost 4 bases to trimming and J lost 0 bases; unmatched junction nucleotides: 11. Germline CDR1 is MNHEY and CDR2 is SVGEGT. The CDR3 extends over 20 amino acids. CDR3 sequence (DNA): TGTGCCAGCAGTTTCTACGGGACTAGCGGGGGATCTTCCTCCTACAATGAGCAGTTCTTC. Residues: CASSFYGTSGGSSSYNEQFF.

This clonotype was counted ten times or more. The J gene is TRBJ1-2, the V gene TRBV12-3 or TRBV12-4; tentative D call: TRBD1 (5 bases). Trimming stripped 6 bases from V and 0 bases from J, with 11 bases between. The CDR3 loop spans 14 amino acids. In DNA, the CDR3 is TGTGCCAGCAGGACCGGGACGGCTAACTATGGCTACACCTTC. Protein product: CASRTGTANYGYTF.

V and J are TRBV5-1 and TRBJ2-4, with 11 positions matching TRBD2. With the DNA end fitting TRBJ2-7 better, the J assignment may be wrong. The CDR3 spans 16 residues. Germline assignment: CDR1 SGHRS and CDR2 YFSETQ. The CDR3 coding sequence is TGCGCCAGCAGCTGGGGACCGGGACTAGCGGCGGACGAGCAGTACTTC. As protein: CASSWGPGLAADEQYF.

The J gene is TRBJ2-7, the V gene TRBV3-1, with a weak D call TRBD1 (6 bases). Trimming stripped 3 bases from V and 8 bases from J, with 17 bases between. The CDR3 is 14 residues long. CDR1 is LGHDT, CDR2 YNNKEL, per germline (reference sequence). The CDR3 loop is CASSHQTGMKKQYF. In DNA, the CDR3 is TGTGCCAGCAGCCACCAGACAGGAATGAAAAAGCAGTACTTC.

V is TRBV5-5 and J is TRBJ1-2; a weak D match, TRBD1 (5 bases). V dropped 3 bases and J dropped 8 bases, with 17 bases sitting between them. This CDR3 comprises 14 residues. Germline assignment: CDR1 SGHKS and CDR2 YYEKEE (reference sequence). CDR3 DNA sequence: TGTGCCAGCAGCTGGGGCGCCGCTCCCTACGGCTACACCTTC. Translated, it gives CASSWGAAPYGYTF. Using reference TRBV5-5 and TRBJ1-2 for the parts outside the CDR3, the full variable domain is DAGVTQSPTHLIKTRGQQVTLRCSPISGHKSVSWYQQVLGQGPQFIFQYYEKEERGRGNFPDRFSARQFPNYSSELNVNALLLGDSALYLCASSWGAAPYGYTFGSGTRLTVV.

V gene TRBV24-1 combines with J gene TRBJ2-5, with TRBD1 identical over 8 bases. Looked up from germline, CDR1 is KGHDR and CDR2 is SFDVKD. V gave up 6 bases and J gave up 5 bases; unmatched junction bases: 7. The CDR3 spans 14 residues. CDR3 nucleotide sequence: TGTGCCACCAGTCAGGGACAGGCCCGGGAGACCCAGTACTTC. Translation gives CATSQGQARETQYF.

This clonotype has more than one count but fewer than ten. V gene TRBV5-1 combines with J gene TRBJ1-1; TRBD1 matches 9 bases. This CDR3 spans 16 amino acids. Germline V CDR1 and CDR2: SGHRS, YFSETQ. Losses at the gene ends were 2 bases for V and 1 base for J; bases not matched to a gene: 6. For the CDR3, the DNA is TGCGCCAGCAGCTTCCCCAGGGACAGGGAGAACACTGAAGCTTTCTTT. Translation gives CASSFPRDRENTEAFF.

This clonotype has ten or more counts. The chain has TRBV20-1 and TRBJ2-5; the match to TRBD1 covers 9 bases. The germline V gene encodes CDR1 DFQATT and CDR2 SNEGSKA (reference sequence). Trimming at V came to 3 bases and at J to 9 bases, leaving 11 bases not matched to a gene. There are 14 residues in the CDR3. The CDR3 loop is CSASYRDRVRAQYF. CDR3 sequence (DNA): TGCAGTGCTAGCTACCGGGACAGGGTTAGGGCCCAGTACTTC.

This clonotype came up many times. One end of the junction is discordant with germline, which a read error may explain. In nucleotides, the CDR3 is TGCGCCAGCAGCTTGACTCTAAGCACAGATACGCAGTATTTT. It yields the protein CASSLTLSTDTQYF. This chain links TRBV7-2 with TRBJ2-3; no reliable D call. Germline CDR1 reads SGHTA; CDR2 reads FQGNSA. The CDR3 spans 14 residues.

This clonotype appeared many times. This could be a read error, since a much larger clone is one nucleotide away. This rearrangement joins TRBV20-1 to TRBJ2-7; TRBD2 matches 10 bases. From germline, CDR1 is DFQATT and CDR2 SNEGSKA (reference sequence). The CDR3 has 13 residues. Losses at the gene ends were 6 bases for V and 3 bases for J; bases not matched to a gene: 5. The CDR3, as DNA: TGCAGTGCCCAGAGCGGGGGGGGCTACGAGCAGTACTTC. Translation gives CSAQSGGGYEQYF.

The rearrangement uses TRBV20-1 and TRBJ2-5; D possibly corresponds to TRBD2 (5 bases). The CDR3 runs to 13 residues. Germline V gene data show CDR1 as DFQATT and CDR2 as SNEGSKA (reference sequence). The ends were cut back, 6 bases at V and 3 bases at J, with 14 bases in the middle. This CDR3 is CSAVGEVKETQYF. For the CDR3, the DNA is TGCAGTGCCGTGGGAGAAGTAAAAGAGACCCAGTACTTC.

The rearrangement joins TRBV20-1 to TRBJ2-1, with D perhaps matching TRBD2 (5 bases). Germline CDR1 DFQATT, CDR2 SNEGSKA (reference sequence). Trimming cost V 7 bases and J 2 bases, with 6 bases left between them. This CDR3 has 11 amino acids. As DNA, the CDR3 is TGCAGTGGAGGGACCTACAATGAGCAGTTCTTC. Encoded protein: CSGGTYNEQFF.

Of note for this clonotype: It may be a read error: a sequence one base away is much more abundant. The chain carries TRBV5-5 and TRBJ2-7, with D possibly being TRBD1 (6 bases). V was pared by 2 bases and J by 6 bases, with 15 bases between. This CDR3 region has 14 residues. Germline loops: CDR1 SGHKS, CDR2 YYEKEE (reference sequence). The CDR3 reads CASSFRQGRSEQYF. CDR3 nucleotides: TGTGCCAGCAGCTTTAGGCAGGGGCGTAGCGAGCAGTACTTC.

This clonotype was found many times. J is TRBJ2-7 and V is TRBV7-8, with D unresolved. This CDR3 is built from 14 residues. Germline V lookup: CDR1 SGHVS, CDR2 FQNEAQ. Trimming removed 1 base from V and 1 base from J, with 8 bases in between. The CDR3 spells CASSLDVGSYEQYF. The CDR3 DNA reads TGTGCCAGCAGCTTAGATGTAGGATCCTACGAGCAGTACTTC.

This clonotype was picked up many times. This chain uses TRBV9 with TRBJ1-1, with 9 bases identical to TRBD1. CDR3 length equals 16 residues. Germline V gene data show CDR1 as SGDLS and CDR2 as YYNGEE. The trim removed 3 bases at V and 0 bases at J, leaving 6 bases unmatched. CDR3 DNA: TGTGCCAGCAGCGCTGGGACAGGGTGGATGAACACTGAAGCTTTCTTT. The encoded protein is CASSAGTGWMNTEAFF.

This clonotype was seen a handful of times. The chain couples TRBV20-1 to TRBJ1-2, with D unclear. The CDR3 has 15 amino acids. CDR1 is DFQATT, CDR2 SNEGSKA, per germline (reference sequence). The V end lost 0 bases, the J end lost 4 bases, and 15 bases lay between the germline ends. CDR3 loop: CSARDSSLRSYGYTF. CDR3 in DNA: TGCAGTGCTAGAGATAGTAGCCTGAGATCCTATGGCTACACCTTC.

This clonotype was counted a single time. The J gene is TRBJ2-7, the V gene TRBV10-3; tentatively, D is TRBD2 (5 bases). V was trimmed by 10 bases and J by 2 bases, leaving 18 bases between them. Germline lookup yields CDR1 ENHRY and CDR2 SYGVKD. The length of the CDR3 is 14 residues. CDR3 bases: TGTGCCACCTCTCCCCCGGGAATTCCCTACGAGCAGTACTTC. This translates into CATSPPGIPYEQYF.